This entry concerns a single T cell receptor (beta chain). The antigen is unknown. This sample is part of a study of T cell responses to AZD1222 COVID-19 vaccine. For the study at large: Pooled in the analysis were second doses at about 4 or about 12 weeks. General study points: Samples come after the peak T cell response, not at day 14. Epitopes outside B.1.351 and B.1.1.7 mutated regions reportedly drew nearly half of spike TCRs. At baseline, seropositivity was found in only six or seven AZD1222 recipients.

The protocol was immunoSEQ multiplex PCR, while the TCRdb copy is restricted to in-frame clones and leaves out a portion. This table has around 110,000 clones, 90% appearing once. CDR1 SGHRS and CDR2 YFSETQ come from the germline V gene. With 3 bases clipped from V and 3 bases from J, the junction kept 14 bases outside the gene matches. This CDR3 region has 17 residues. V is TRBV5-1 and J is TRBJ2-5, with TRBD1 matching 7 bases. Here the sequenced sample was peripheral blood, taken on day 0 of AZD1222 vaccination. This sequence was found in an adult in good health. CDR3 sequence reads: CASSSGPTDRDEETQYF. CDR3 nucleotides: TGCGCCAGCAGCTCCGGCCCGACCGACAGGGATGAAGAGACCCAGTACTTC.